This T cell receptor beta chain originates from a study of graft-versus-host responses after intestinal transplantation. Study in general: Grafts that recipients had were multivisceral, liver-intestinal, or isolated intestinal transplants. Every one of the recipients received anti-thymocyte globulin induction and afterwards took tacrolimus and steroids for 3 to 4 years. Study-wide results and caveats: Among recipient marrow samples, GvH clones were found; some appeared first in ileum or blood.

The ends lost 5 bases at V and 5 bases at J; junction bases unmatched: 8. Looked up from germline, CDR1 is SGHTA and CDR2 is FQGNSA. The CDR3 sequence is 15 residues long. This table comes from immunoSEQ multiplex PCR, and its TCRdb copy is limited to in-frame clones, with some not included. The data show around 13,000 clones, under 95% seen once. Details on this clone: The antigen is not known.

The source was PBMCs, collected about 1,000 days after intestinal transplantation. The chain recombines TRBV7-2 with TRBJ2-5, with 10 nucleotides matching TRBD2. The source of this sequence is a human patient who received an intestinal transplant, so some T cells may come from the graft donor. This CDR3 reads CASSPTAGGRETQYF. The CDR3, as DNA: TGTGCCAGCAGCCCCACAGCGGGGGGGCGGGAGACCCAGTACTTC. Drawing the rest from reference TRBV7-2 and TRBJ2-5, the complete variable domain is GAGVSQSPSNKVTEKGKDVELRCDPISGHTALYWYRQSLGQGLEFLIYFQGNSAPDKSGLPSDRFSAERTGGSVSTLTIQRTQQEDSAVYLCASSPTAGGRETQYFGPGTRLLVL.